Listed here are 28 T cell receptor beta chains from one sample, sequenced in a study of cytomegalovirus exposure and HLA in healthy donors. The PCR had 60 Vbeta and 13 Jbeta primers. Repertoires were generated with immunoSEQ multiplex PCR, while TCRdb's copy carries only in-frame clones and drops some. This sample has approximately 190,000 clones, with 82% found just once. The source material was PBMCs. Every receptor here comes from a woman between 18 and 29 years old in good health and CMV-seronegative.

The chain combines TRBV2 with TRBJ2-7; 8 bases are shared with TRBD1. The germline gives CDR1 SNHLY, CDR2 FYNNEI. The J segment lost 5 bases and the V segment lost 5 bases, leaving 11 bases of the junction unmatched. The CDR3 covers 15 residues. Here the CDR3 reads CASSRRTGNRDEQYF. CDR3 DNA sequence: TGTGCCAGCAGTCGTCGGACAGGGAACAGGGACGAGCAGTACTTC.

The V call is TRBV13, the J call TRBJ2-1, with 7 bases matching TRBD1. J lost 0 bases, V lost 1 base, and 3 bases had no gene match. This CDR3 comprises 16 residues. Germline V CDR1 and CDR2: PRHDT, FYEKMQ (reference sequence). As DNA, the CDR3 is TGTGCCAGCAGCTTAGAGGGGGCACCCTCCTACAATGAGCAGTTCTTC. Amino acids: CASSLEGAPSYNEQFF.

J is TRBJ2-1 and V is TRBV5-1; 12 bases are shared with TRBD2. V was pared by 4 bases and J by 5 bases, with 7 bases of the junction left unmatched. In germline, CDR1 is SGHRS, CDR2 YFSETQ. The CDR3 runs 16 residues. CDR3 amino acids: CASSIPTSGSHNEQFF. The CDR3 nucleotides are TGCGCCAGCAGCATCCCGACTAGCGGGAGTCACAATGAGCAGTTCTTC.

The rearrangement links TRBV6-6 to TRBJ2-7, with 7 bases aligning to TRBD1. V lost 4 bases to trimming and J lost 4 bases; unmatched junction nucleotides: 7. The CDR3 is made up of 14 amino acids. Germline values: CDR1 MNHNY, CDR2 SVGAGI (reference sequence). CDR3 nucleotides: TGTGCCAGCAGTTCCACAGGGGATGGGTACGAGCAGTACTTC. Residues: CASSSTGDGYEQYF.

V is TRBV28 and J is TRBJ2-7; TRBD1 matches at 8 bases. The CDR3 extends over 15 amino acids. J gave up 4 bases and V 6 bases, and 11 bases lay outside the gene matches. Per germline, CDR1 MDHEN and CDR2 SYDVKM. CDR3 residues: CASSTSGTGFYEQYF. For the CDR3, the DNA is TGTGCCAGCAGCACCTCCGGGACAGGATTTTACGAGCAGTACTTC.

V is TRBV6-5 and J is TRBJ2-1, with a tentative D call TRBD2 (6 bases). This CDR3 is 14 amino acids long. Germline CDR1 and CDR2: MNHEY and SVGAGI. The V end lost 5 bases, the J end lost 7 bases, and 15 bases lay between the germline ends. Here the CDR3 reads CASSLYGSWNEQFF. The CDR3 DNA reads TGTGCCAGCAGTCTCTACGGGAGTTGGAATGAGCAGTTCTTC.

V usage is TRBV27 and J usage is TRBJ1-2, with a tentative D call TRBD1 (6 bases). Trimming cost V 6 bases and J 7 bases, with 9 bases left between them. Per germline, CDR1 MNHEY and CDR2 SMNVEV (reference sequence). There are 11 residues in the CDR3. For the CDR3, the DNA is TGTGCCAGCAGACAGGGTAGTGGCTACACCTTC. As protein: CASRQGSGYTF.

CDR3 loop: CASSGTSGSNEQFF. The CDR3 DNA is TGTGCCAGTAGCGGGACTAGCGGGAGTAATGAGCAGTTCTTC. The rearrangement uses TRBV19 and TRBJ2-1; 14 bases match TRBD2. Germline loops: CDR1 LNHDA, CDR2 SQIVND (reference sequence). The ends lost 6 bases at V and 7 bases at J; junction bases unmatched: 2. The CDR3 sequence is 14 residues long.

CDR3 region: CASSQERGGSYEQYF. CDR3 DNA: TGCGCCAGCAGCCAAGAGAGGGGGGGCAGCTACGAGCAGTACTTC. The chain has TRBV4-1 and TRBJ2-7, with D maybe TRBD2 (7 bases). Trimming stripped 0 bases from V and 3 bases from J, with 12 bases between. The length of the CDR3 is 15 residues. Germline assignment: CDR1 MGHRA and CDR2 YSYEKL.

CDR3 amino acids: CASSIGAYGYTF. CDR3 DNA: TGCGCCAGCAGCATAGGGGCCTATGGCTACACCTTC. This chain uses TRBV5-1 with TRBJ1-2; possible D gene TRBD1, 5 bases. The CDR3 is made up of 12 amino acids. V was shortened by 4 bases and J by 4 bases, with 8 bases between the two germline ends. The germline gives CDR1 SGHRS, CDR2 YFSETQ.

V gene TRBV28 combines with J gene TRBJ1-5, with a tentative D call TRBD1 (6 bases). Germline CDR1 and CDR2: MDHEN and SYDVKM. V was clipped by 5 bases and J by 6 bases, with 14 bases between them. The CDR3 has 14 residues. CDR3 in DNA: TGTGCCAGCAGTACATCAGGGGTGTCTCAGCCCCAGCATTTT. It codes for CASSTSGVSQPQHF. Combining the CDR3 with reference TRBV28 and TRBJ1-5 gives the whole variable domain DVKVTQSSRYLVKRTGEKVFLECVQDMDHENMFWYRQDPGLGLRLIYFSYDVKMKEKGDIPEGYSVSREKKERFSLILESASTNQTSMYLCASSTSGVSQPQHFGDGTRLSIL.

Remarks on this clone: Other DNA sequences in this sample translate to the same CDR3. This chain links TRBV6-5 with TRBJ2-7; 7 positions agree with TRBD1. Germline CDR1 is MNHEY and CDR2 is SVGAGI. With 3 bases clipped from V and 2 bases from J, the junction kept 4 bases outside the gene matches. The CDR3 has 14 residues. The CDR3: CASSYGQGAYEQYF. CDR3 DNA sequence: TGTGCCAGCAGTTATGGGCAGGGGGCCTACGAGCAGTACTTC.

The chain links TRBV28 to TRBJ1-2; 7 bases are shared with TRBD1. V was pared by 3 bases and J by 8 bases, with 6 bases of the junction left unmatched. The V gene's germline CDR1 is MDHEN and CDR2 SYDVKM. This CDR3 spans 13 amino acids. In DNA, the CDR3 is TGTGCCAGCAGTTTGACAGGGTTGGGAGGCTACACCTTC. As protein: CASSLTGLGGYTF.

In DNA, the CDR3 is TGTGCCAGCAGCTTCCAAGACAGGGGTCGGAACACCATATATTTT. It yields the protein CASSFQDRGRNTIYF. The rearrangement joins TRBV13 to TRBJ1-3, with TRBD1 identical over 8 bases. Germline V gives CDR1 PRHDT, CDR2 FYEKMQ (reference sequence). The CDR3 loop spans 15 amino acids. Trimming cost V 3 bases and J 7 bases; bases outside gene matches: 8.

This chain connects TRBV9 to TRBJ1-1, with D tentatively TRBD1 (5 bases). Trimming took 4 bases from V and 3 from J, leaving 16 bases between them. The CDR3 runs 15 residues. CDR1 SGDLS and CDR2 YYNGEE come from the germline V gene. CDR3 protein: CASSIRQPQDTEAFF. In nucleotides, the CDR3 is TGTGCCAGCAGCATCCGACAGCCCCAGGACACTGAAGCTTTCTTT.

CDR3 residues: CASGSSGGFQETQYF. The CDR3 coding sequence is TGTGCCAGCGGTTCTAGCGGGGGTTTCCAAGAGACCCAGTACTTC. This sequence joins TRBV6-6 and TRBJ2-5, with TRBD2 identical over 10 bases. The trim removed 8 bases at V and 1 base at J, leaving 7 bases unmatched. CDR1 and CDR2 from the germline V gene are MNHNY and SVGAGI (reference sequence). The CDR3 has 15 residues.

The chain has TRBV2 and TRBJ1-3; 12 bases map to TRBD1. CDR3 length: 17 amino acids. Germline V gene lookup returns CDR1 SNHLY and CDR2 FYNNEI. V lost 4 bases and J lost 4; bases outside the gene matches: 8. The CDR3 nucleotides are TGTGCCAGCAGTGGGAGGGACAGGGGGCGAGAAGGAAACACCATATATTTT. Amino acids: CASSGRDRGREGNTIYF.

The CDR3 region is CATSRDYGGSTEAFF. DNA for the CDR3: TGTGCCACCAGCAGAGATTACGGGGGAAGTACTGAAGCTTTCTTT. The chain carries TRBV15 and TRBJ1-1, with D perhaps TRBD1 (5 bases). The length of the CDR3 is 15 residues. CDR1 is LNHNV and CDR2 is YYDKDF in the germline V gene (reference sequence). The V and J ends lost 0 bases and 5 bases respectively, with 13 bases between them.

This clone was observed a few times. The rearrangement joins TRBV29-1 to TRBJ1-1; possible D gene TRBD1, 5 bases. Trimming took 6 bases from V and 6 from J, leaving 17 bases between them. The CDR3 totals 13 residues. From germline, CDR1 is SQVTM and CDR2 ANQGSEA. The CDR3 protein is CSVGRGLVPEAFF. The CDR3 nucleotides read TGCAGCGTGGGGAGGGGATTGGTCCCTGAAGCTTTCTTT.

The V and J genes are TRBV4-2 and TRBJ2-7, with 14 positions matching TRBD2. Germline V gives CDR1 LGHNA, CDR2 YNFKEQ. With V trimmed by 4 bases and J by 4 bases, 12 bases remained unmatched. There are 18 residues in the CDR3. CDR3 sequence reads: CASSPNPGLAGVYYEQYF. DNA of the CDR3: TGTGCCAGCAGCCCCAACCCGGGACTAGCGGGAGTGTATTACGAGCAGTACTTC.

This sequence joins TRBV19 and TRBJ2-1; the match to TRBD2 covers 7 bases. V trimming: 10 bases; J trimming: 7 bases; junction bases outside the gene matches: 7. Germline CDR1 LNHDA, CDR2 SQIVND (reference sequence). This CDR3 has 12 amino acids. The DNA for the CDR3 is TGTGCCATTCAGACTAGCAGTAATGAGCAGTTCTTC. It yields the protein CAIQTSSNEQFF.

J is TRBJ2-7 and V is TRBV28; 7 nucleotides match TRBD2. Germline-derived CDR1 and CDR2 are MDHEN and SYDVKM. The CDR3 has 13 amino acids. V was pared by 8 bases and J by 2 bases, with 6 bases of the junction left unmatched. CDR3 sequence: CASGLAAPYEQYF. The CDR3 region has the DNA TGTGCCAGCGGTCTAGCGGCACCCTACGAGCAGTACTTC.

This clone was counted a few times. The chain recombines TRBV27 with TRBJ2-5; a weak D match, TRBD2 (6 bases). V gave up 1 base and J gave up 4 bases, with 13 bases separating them. The CDR3 is made up of 15 amino acids. Germline loops: CDR1 MNHEY, CDR2 SMNVEV (reference sequence). The CDR3 is CASSLFWQGLETQYF. As DNA, the CDR3 is TGTGCCAGCAGTTTATTTTGGCAGGGACTAGAGACCCAGTACTTC.

This clone turned up a few times. The chain has TRBV12-5 and TRBJ2-2; 12 bases map to TRBD2. Germline trimming cut 3 bases from V and 5 bases from J; bases unmatched to any gene: 1. In germline, CDR1 is LGHNT, CDR2 FRNRAP. The CDR3 is 15 residues long. CDR3 region: CASGLGLAGTGELFF. DNA of the CDR3: TGTGCTAGTGGTTTAGGACTAGCGGGGACCGGGGAGCTGTTTTTT.

The chain has TRBV19 and TRBJ1-2; the D is unclear. The V end was cut by 5 bases, the J end by 0 bases, with 13 bases between. Germline V gives CDR1 LNHDA, CDR2 SQIVND (reference sequence). The CDR3 consists of 15 residues. The DNA of the CDR3 is TGTGCCAGTAGTTCGGAGGGAAGCCCTAACTATGGCTACACCTTC. It encodes CASSSEGSPNYGYTF.

The V call is TRBV27, the J call TRBJ1-5; a weak D match, TRBD1 (6 bases). Germline CDR1 is MNHEY and CDR2 is SMNVEV (reference sequence). The CDR3 consists of 14 residues. Trimming cost V 5 bases and J 4 bases, with 12 bases left between them. The CDR3 DNA reads as TGTGCCAGCAGTCAGGGGATTCGGAATCAGCCCCAGCATTTT. This translates into CASSQGIRNQPQHF.

This chain uses TRBV19 with TRBJ2-1; D is unresolved. V lost 3 bases and J lost 9, with 9 bases in between. Germline V CDR1 and CDR2: LNHDA, SQIVND (reference sequence). The CDR3 totals 12 residues. CDR3 protein: CASSIPSVEQFF. Written as DNA, the CDR3 is TGTGCCAGTAGTATTCCGAGCGTTGAGCAGTTCTTC. The whole variable domain, remainder taken from reference TRBV19 and TRBJ2-1, is DGGITQSPKYLFRKEGQNVTLSCEQNLNHDAMYWYRQDPGQGLRLIYYSQIVNDFQKGDIAEGYSVSREKKESFPLTVTSAQKNPTAFYLCASSIPSVEQFFGPGTRLTVL.

This clone was observed once. The chain employs TRBV6-5 and TRBJ2-7; D not certain. The CDR3 contains 15 residues. The germline CDR1 and CDR2 sequences are MNHEY and SVGAGI. Trimming took off 2 bases at V and 0 bases at J, with 11 bases between the two ends. The CDR3 spells CASSYGSSSSYEQYF. The CDR3 region has the DNA TGTGCCAGCAGTTACGGCAGTTCCAGCTCCTACGAGCAGTACTTC.